The T cell receptor (beta chain) described here comes from a study of blood T cell repertoires in COVID-19. As for the study in general: Acute-phase and convalescent COVID-19 samples originated in the United States, Italy and Spain. T cells, B-cell-depleted T cells, or PBMCs provided the cDNA or gDNA that served as material.

Profiling relied on immunoSEQ multiplex PCR, and the TCRdb table lists in-frame clones only, not all of them. Altogether some 330,000 clones are present, around nine tenths being singletons, with the ten largest covering over 4.5%. The CDR3 loop spans 12 amino acids. With 5 bases removed from V and 3 bases from J, the gap between germline ends came to 7 bases. The germline CDR1 and CDR2 sequences are MNHEY and SVGAGI. The age range of participants was roughly 18 to 90 years, with residence in approximately 25 US areas. Symptom resolution, clearance, or two negative PCRs marked donors in Cohort 3 as recovered.

The sample comprised PBMCs or T cells enriched from blood (not recorded which). The origin of this receptor is a man aged 25-40 years who had recovered from COVID-19. V usage is TRBV6-5 and J usage is TRBJ1-2, with a tentative D call TRBD1 (6 bases). The CDR3 DNA reads as TGTGCCAGCAGTCCAGGGGACTATGGCTACACCTTC. Translation gives CASSPGDYGYTF.